This TCR beta chain was observed in a study of vaccination and CD4 T cells after COVID-19. The wider study: A median of 101 days (range 35 to 161) separated diagnosis from post-COVID sampling.

Sequence data for DNA of cultured CD4+ T cells were generated by the Oncomine TCR Beta short-read assay. Using its own MiXCR run on the PCR reads, TCRdb lists one record per CDR3 protein. The top ten clones hold 24% of a sample with roughly 10,000 distinct CDR3 sequences, 48% of them seen once. The CDR3 consists of 17 residues. Germline V gives CDR1 SGHVS, CDR2 FQNEAQ. V lost 0 bases to trimming and J lost 5 bases; unmatched junction nucleotides: 9. Described treatment: roughly 11-day PBMC culture with coronavirus spike peptide pools or control peptides (ViraFEST assay). Harvesting of the unexposed donor's CD4+ T cells predated the COVID-19 pandemic (2011-2018). The count of this clonotype is one. Its antigen is undetermined.

The TCR sequence derives from a human donor in good health. Sample: CD4+ T cells from blood, cultured in vitro. The chain is built from TRBV7-8 and TRBJ2-2, with 7 bases aligning to TRBD1. CDR3 coding DNA: TGTGCCAGCAGCTTAGCGACAGGGCCCACTCCGACCGGGGAGCTGTTTTTT. Its protein is CASSLATGPTPTGELFF.